The 5 T cell receptor beta chains below all came from one sample that was sequenced in a study of human T cells and chemical hapten exposure (dated by TCRdb to the early 2020s). The library was built by means of RACE. Sequencing was carried out with a NextSeq 500. TCRdb passed the public sequencing reads through fastp at Q25 and MiXCR, retaining productive beta sequences. Identical CDR3 proteins give one entry, which carries the most common genes and DNA. The sample includes more than 250,000 distinct CDR3 sequences, with 7.5% to 10% observed a single time. The ten biggest clones cover 2.3% of the sample. The sample's time point label, decoded: pre-sensitization, week 0. The treatment or condition label corresponds to: therapeutic diphenylcyclopropenone sensitization with weekly scalp DPC. The material sequenced was whole blood, taken in connection with sensitization to the hapten diphenylcyclopropenone (DPC). These receptors were obtained from a middle-aged woman with alopecia areata. Some clones in this sample may be carry-over from other donors' samples.

This chain uses TRBV15 with TRBJ1-1; D gene ambiguous. The V end lost 0 bases, the J end lost 4 bases, and 12 bases lay between the germline ends. This CDR3 contains 15 residues. Germline V CDR1 and CDR2: LNHNV, YYDKDF (reference sequence). The CDR3 bases are TGTGCCACCAGCAGAGATCCTAGGGATGGCACTGAAGCTTTCTTT. Its translation: CATSRDPRDGTEAFF.

In DNA, the CDR3 is TGTGCCAGCAGTGATGGCGGGACCGAGCAGTACTTC. This gives the protein CASSDGGTEQYF. V is TRBV2 and J is TRBJ2-7; TRBD2 is a possible D gene (6 bases). V was cut by 3 bases and J by 6 bases, with 9 bases left in between. The CDR3 is 12 amino acids. Germline V CDR1 and CDR2: SNHLY, FYNNEI.

This clonotype has ten or more counts. The chain carries TRBV5-4 and TRBJ2-2; 7 positions agree with TRBD1. This CDR3 is 14 amino acids long. J was trimmed by 6 bases and V by 3 bases; bases with no gene match: 5. Germline-derived CDR1 and CDR2 are SGHNT and YYREEE (reference sequence). The CDR3 loop reads CASSSRQGPGELFF. The CDR3 DNA reads as TGTGCCAGCAGCTCTAGACAGGGTCCCGGGGAGCTGTTTTTT.

This clonotype was picked up a small number of times. The rearrangement links TRBV7-2 to TRBJ1-4; D is perhaps TRBD1 (6 bases). V lost 2 bases and J lost 4, with 23 bases in between. Germline V gives CDR1 SGHTA, CDR2 FQGNSA. The CDR3 runs 19 residues. The CDR3 nucleotides read TGTGCCAGCAGCTTAAATTCCCACTCGGGGGACACTGATAATGAAAAACTGTTTTTT. This sequence encodes CASSLNSHSGDTDNEKLFF.

The chain links TRBV7-3 to TRBJ2-3, with TRBD1 as a possible D gene (6 bases). Germline loops: CDR1 SGHTA, CDR2 FQGTGA. This CDR3 spans 15 amino acids. V was trimmed by 1 base and J by 2 bases, leaving 10 bases between them. DNA of the CDR3: TGTGCCAGCAGCTTAAGGGGGCAGAACACAGATACGCAGTATTTT. Amino acids: CASSLRGQNTDTQYF.